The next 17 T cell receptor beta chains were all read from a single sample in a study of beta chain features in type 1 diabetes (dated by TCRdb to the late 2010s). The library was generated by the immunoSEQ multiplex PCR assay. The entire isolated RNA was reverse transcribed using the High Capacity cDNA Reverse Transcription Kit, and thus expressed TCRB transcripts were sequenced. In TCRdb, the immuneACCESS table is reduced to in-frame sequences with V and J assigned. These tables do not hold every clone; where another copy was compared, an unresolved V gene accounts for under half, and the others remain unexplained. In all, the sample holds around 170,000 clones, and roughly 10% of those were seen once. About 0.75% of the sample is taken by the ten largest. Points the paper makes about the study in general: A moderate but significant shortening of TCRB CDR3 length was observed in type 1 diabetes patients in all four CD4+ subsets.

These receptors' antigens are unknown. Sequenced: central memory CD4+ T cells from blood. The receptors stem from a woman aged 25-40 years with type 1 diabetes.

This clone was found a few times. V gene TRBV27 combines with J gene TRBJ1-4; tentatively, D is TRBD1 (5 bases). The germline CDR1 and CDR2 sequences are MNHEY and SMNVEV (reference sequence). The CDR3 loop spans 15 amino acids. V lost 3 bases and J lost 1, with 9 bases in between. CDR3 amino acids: CASSFNQGTNEKLFF. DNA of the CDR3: TGTGCCAGCAGTTTTAATCAGGGAACTAATGAAAAACTGTTTTTT.

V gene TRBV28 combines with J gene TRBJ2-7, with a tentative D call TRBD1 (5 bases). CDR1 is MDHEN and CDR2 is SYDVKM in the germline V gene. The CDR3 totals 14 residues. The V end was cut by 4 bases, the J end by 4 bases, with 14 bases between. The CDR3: CASSSIRVKYEQYF. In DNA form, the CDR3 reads TGTGCCAGCAGTTCTATCAGGGTGAAGTACGAGCAGTACTTC.

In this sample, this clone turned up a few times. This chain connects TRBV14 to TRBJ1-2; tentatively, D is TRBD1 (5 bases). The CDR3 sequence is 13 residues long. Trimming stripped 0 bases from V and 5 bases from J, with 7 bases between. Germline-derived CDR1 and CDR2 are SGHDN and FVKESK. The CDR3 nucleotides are TGTGCCAGCAGCCAAGACAAGGGGTATGGCTACACCTTC. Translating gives CASSQDKGYGYTF.

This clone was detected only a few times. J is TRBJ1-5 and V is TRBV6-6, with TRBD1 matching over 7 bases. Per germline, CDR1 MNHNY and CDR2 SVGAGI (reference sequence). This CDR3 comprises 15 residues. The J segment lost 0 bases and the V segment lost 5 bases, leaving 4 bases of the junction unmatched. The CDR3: CASSKGTDSNQPQHF. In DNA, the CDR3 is TGTGCCAGCAGTAAAGGGACAGATAGCAATCAGCCCCAGCATTTT.

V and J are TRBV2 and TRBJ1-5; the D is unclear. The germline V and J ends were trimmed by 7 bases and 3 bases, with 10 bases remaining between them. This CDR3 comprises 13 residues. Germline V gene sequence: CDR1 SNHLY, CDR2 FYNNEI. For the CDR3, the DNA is TGTGCCAGCACGAAGGAGGTCAATCAGCCCCAGCATTTT. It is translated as CASTKEVNQPQHF.

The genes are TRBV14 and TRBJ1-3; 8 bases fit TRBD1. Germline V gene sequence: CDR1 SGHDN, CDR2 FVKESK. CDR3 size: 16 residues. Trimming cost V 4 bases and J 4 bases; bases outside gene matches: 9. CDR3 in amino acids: CASSRLDRGRGNTIYF. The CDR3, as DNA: TGTGCCAGCAGCCGCCTAGACAGGGGACGAGGAAACACCATATATTTT.

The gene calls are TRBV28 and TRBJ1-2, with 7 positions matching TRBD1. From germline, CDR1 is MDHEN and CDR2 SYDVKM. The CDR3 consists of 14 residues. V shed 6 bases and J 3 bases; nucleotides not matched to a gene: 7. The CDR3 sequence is CASSLWDRHYGYTF. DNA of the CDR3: TGTGCCAGCAGCCTTTGGGACAGACACTATGGCTACACCTTC.

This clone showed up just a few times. CDR3 DNA: TGTGCCAGCAGCTTAGAACAGGGCACAGATACGCAGTATTTT. Translation gives CASSLEQGTDTQYF. The chain uses TRBV7-8 and TRBJ2-3, with a possible D match to TRBD1 (5 bases). Germline CDR1 SGHVS, CDR2 FQNEAQ. CDR3 size: 14 residues. With 1 base removed from V and 1 base from J, the gap between germline ends came to 6 bases.

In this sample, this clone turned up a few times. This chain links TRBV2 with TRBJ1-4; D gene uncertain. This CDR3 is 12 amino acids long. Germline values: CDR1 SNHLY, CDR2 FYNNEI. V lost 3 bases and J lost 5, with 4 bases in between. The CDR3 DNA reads TGTGCCAGCAGTGAGCAGAATGAAAAACTGTTTTTT. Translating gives CASSEQNEKLFF. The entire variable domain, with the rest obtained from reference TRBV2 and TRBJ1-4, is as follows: EPEVTQTPSHQVTQMGQEVILRCVPISNHLYFYWYRQILGQKVEFLVSFYNNEISEKSEIFDDQFSVERPDGSNFTLKIRSTKLEDSAMYFCASSEQNEKLFFGSGTQLSVL.

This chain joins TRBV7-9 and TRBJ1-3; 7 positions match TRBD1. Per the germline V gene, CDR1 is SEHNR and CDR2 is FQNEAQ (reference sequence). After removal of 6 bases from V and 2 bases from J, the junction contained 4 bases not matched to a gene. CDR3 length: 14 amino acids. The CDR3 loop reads CASRPTGTGNTIYF. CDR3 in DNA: TGTGCCAGCAGACCGACAGGGACTGGAAACACCATATATTTT.

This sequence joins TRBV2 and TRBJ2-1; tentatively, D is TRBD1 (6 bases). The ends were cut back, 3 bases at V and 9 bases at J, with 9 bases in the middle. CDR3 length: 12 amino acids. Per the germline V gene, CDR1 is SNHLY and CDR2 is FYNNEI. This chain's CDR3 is CASSDRGGEQFF. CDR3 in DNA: TGTGCCAGCAGTGACAGGGGTGGTGAGCAGTTCTTC.

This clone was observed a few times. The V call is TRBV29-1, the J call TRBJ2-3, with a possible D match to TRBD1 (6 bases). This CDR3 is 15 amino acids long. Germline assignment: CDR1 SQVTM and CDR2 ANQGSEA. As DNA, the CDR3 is TGCAGTATTACAGGGCACGCAGCTCGTCCAGATACGCAGTATTTT. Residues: CSITGHAARPDTQYF.

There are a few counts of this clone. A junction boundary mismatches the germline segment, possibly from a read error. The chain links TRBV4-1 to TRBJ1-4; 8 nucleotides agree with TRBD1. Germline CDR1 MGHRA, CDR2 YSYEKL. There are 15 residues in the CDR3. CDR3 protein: CASSRGTGANEKLFF. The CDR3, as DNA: TGTGCCAGCAGCCGGGGGACAGGCGCAAATGAAAAACTGTTTTTT.

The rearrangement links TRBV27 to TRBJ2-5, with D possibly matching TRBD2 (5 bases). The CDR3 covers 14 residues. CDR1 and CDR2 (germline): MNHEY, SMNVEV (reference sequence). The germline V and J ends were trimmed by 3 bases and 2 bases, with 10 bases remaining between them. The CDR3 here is CASSFLGLQETQYF. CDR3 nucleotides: TGTGCCAGCAGTTTCCTTGGACTGCAAGAGACCCAGTACTTC.

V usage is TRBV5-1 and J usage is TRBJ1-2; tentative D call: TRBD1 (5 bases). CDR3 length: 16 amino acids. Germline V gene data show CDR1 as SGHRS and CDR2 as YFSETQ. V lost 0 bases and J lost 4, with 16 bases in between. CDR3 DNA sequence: TGCGCCAGCAGCTTGGTCGGTCCATCCGGGGGCTATGGCTACACCTTC. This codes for CASSLVGPSGGYGYTF.

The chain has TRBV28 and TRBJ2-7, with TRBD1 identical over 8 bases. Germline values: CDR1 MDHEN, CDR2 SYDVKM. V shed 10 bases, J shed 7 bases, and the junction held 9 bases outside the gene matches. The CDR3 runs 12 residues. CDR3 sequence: CATSDRVREQYF. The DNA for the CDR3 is TGTGCCACCTCGGACAGGGTGAGAGAGCAGTACTTC. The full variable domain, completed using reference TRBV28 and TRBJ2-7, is DVKVTQSSRYLVKRTGEKVFLECVQDMDHENMFWYRQDPGLGLRLIYFSYDVKMKEKGDIPEGYSVSREKKERFSLILESASTNQTSMYLCATSDRVREQYFGPGTRLTVT.

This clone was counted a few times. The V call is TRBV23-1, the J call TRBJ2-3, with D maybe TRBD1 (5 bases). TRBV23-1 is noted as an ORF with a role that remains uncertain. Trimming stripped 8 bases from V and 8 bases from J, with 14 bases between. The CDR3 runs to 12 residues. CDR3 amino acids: CASPNRRGTQYF. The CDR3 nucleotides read TGCGCCAGCCCTAATCGTAGGGGTACGCAGTATTTT.